The sequence of this T cell receptor (beta chain) was determined in a study of cytomegalovirus exposure and HLA in healthy donors. PCR used 60 Vbeta primers and 13 Jbeta primers. The method was immunoSEQ multiplex PCR; TCRdb's version includes in-frame clones alone and lacks a portion of them. The table shows 90,000 to 110,000 clones, with approximately 81% occurring only once. V was pared by 7 bases and J by 3 bases, with 18 bases between. Looked up from germline, CDR1 is SGHTA and CDR2 is FQGNSA. The CDR3 extends over 15 amino acids. The chain combines TRBV7-2 with TRBJ2-5, with D tentatively TRBD2 (6 bases). Sequences were obtained from PBMCs. This receptor was taken from a woman aged 25-40 years in good health and CMV-seronegative. The DNA of the CDR3 is TGTGCCAGCAACTATCGGCTGGGGGGTGAAGAGACCCAGTACTTC. This codes for CASNYRLGGEETQYF.